This record covers a single T cell receptor (beta chain). Original data processing: Researchers report that nucleated cell counts were estimated from reference gene primer amplification. Generated by immunoSEQ multiplex PCR, the TCRdb table keeps only in-frame clones and is missing some. V and J calls and clone size are copied from that table; D and trimming were computed from the DNA. Of about 91,000 clones in the sample, roughly 86% are singletons; the top ten hold almost 7%. The data stem from a study of blood T cell repertoires in COVID-19. Turning to the study itself: Italy, Spain and the United States were the sources of the convalescent and acute COVID-19 samples. T cells, B-cell-depleted T cells, or PBMCs provided the cDNA or gDNA that served as material.

The length of the CDR3 is 16 residues. The V end lost 3 bases, the J end lost 4 bases, and 15 bases lay between the germline ends. Germline assignment: CDR1 SEHNR and CDR2 FQNEAQ (reference sequence). The receptor was isolated from a man aged 45-60 years with active or convalescent COVID-19. The gene calls are TRBV7-9 and TRBJ2-2; D perhaps matches TRBD1 (6 bases). Sequenced sample: peripheral blood. The DNA for the CDR3 is TGTGCCAGCAGCTTGGGGACATTCGACGGCACCGGGGAGCTGTTTTTT. This gives the protein CASSLGTFDGTGELFF.